The 25 T cell receptor beta chains below were found in one sample sequenced in a study of OX40 agonist ivuxolimab in advanced cancers. Repertoires were generated with immunoSEQ multiplex PCR, while TCRdb's copy carries only in-frame clones and drops some. The sample gives about 70,000 clones, just over 85% of which show up once; about 0.9% is in the top ten. The input for sequencing was CD4+ or CD8+ T cells sorted from blood, taken in a trial of the OX40 agonist ivuxolimab. The receptors here all came from an adult with an advanced solid tumor such as melanoma, head and neck, liver or kidney cancer.

The chain links TRBV11-1 to TRBJ2-5; D gene ambiguous. The V end was cut by 5 bases, the J end by 7 bases, with 11 bases between. Germline V gene sequence: CDR1 SGHAT, CDR2 FQDESV (reference sequence). The CDR3 totals 12 residues. The DNA for the CDR3 is TGTGCCAGCAGCCCCGGCCTAGGGACCCAGTACTTC. It yields the protein CASSPGLGTQYF.

V gene TRBV7-2 combines with J gene TRBJ2-7; tentatively, D is TRBD1 (6 bases). Per germline, CDR1 SGHTA and CDR2 FQGNSA. V was shortened by 7 bases and J by 7 bases, with 17 bases between the two germline ends. The CDR3 totals 13 residues. CDR3 sequence (DNA): TGTGCCAGCATCCTAGGACAGTCGGGGGAGCAGTACTTC. It yields the protein CASILGQSGEQYF.

This clone was counted a single time. The chain carries TRBV29-1 and TRBJ2-7, with a tentative D call TRBD2 (6 bases). Per the germline V gene, CDR1 is SQVTM and CDR2 is ANQGSEA. This CDR3 has 14 amino acids. V was clipped by 4 bases and J by 2 bases, with 15 bases between them. CDR3 loop: CSVVGWDSAYEQYF. DNA of the CDR3: TGCAGCGTTGTTGGATGGGACTCGGCCTACGAGCAGTACTTC.

CDR3 amino acids: CASSHRNYGYTF. CDR3 DNA: TGTGCCAGTAGTCACAGGAACTATGGCTACACCTTC. The chain carries TRBV19 and TRBJ1-2, with D maybe TRBD1 (5 bases). CDR3 size: 12 residues. Trimming removed 5 bases at V and 2 bases at J, with 6 bases between. The germline V gene has CDR1 LNHDA and CDR2 SQIVND (reference sequence).

This rearrangement joins TRBV9 to TRBJ1-4; TRBD1 aligns across 8 bases. Germline CDR1 reads SGDLS; CDR2 reads YYNGEE. This CDR3 has 13 amino acids. Germline trimming cut 7 bases from V and 7 bases from J; bases unmatched to any gene: 6. CDR3 DNA: TGTGCCAGCGGGGACAGGATCGGTGAAAAACTGTTTTTT. Protein product: CASGDRIGEKLFF.

The chain carries TRBV7-2 and TRBJ2-7; D gene uncertain. The CDR3 extends over 14 amino acids. Germline V gives CDR1 SGHTA, CDR2 FQGNSA. Deletions cut 1 base from V and 0 bases from J, with 7 bases between. The chain's CDR3 is CASSLGTLSYEQYF. The CDR3 DNA reads as TGTGCCAGCAGCTTAGGGACCCTCTCCTACGAGCAGTACTTC.

The chain's CDR3 is CSVEEGTGGTKNIQYF. The CDR3 DNA reads TGCAGCGTTGAAGAAGGGACAGGGGGTACCAAAAACATTCAGTACTTC. The chain is built from TRBV29-1 and TRBJ2-4; 11 bases fit TRBD1. The CDR3 has 16 amino acids. The J segment lost 2 bases and the V segment lost 0 bases, leaving 3 bases of the junction unmatched. Germline assignment: CDR1 SQVTM and CDR2 ANQGSEA.

This chain joins TRBV7-2 and TRBJ2-4, with TRBD1 matching over 10 bases. CDR3 length equals 14 residues. The germline gives CDR1 SGHTA, CDR2 FQGNSA. J lost 8 bases, V lost 1 base, and 2 bases had no gene match. Here the CDR3 reads CASSLGDRGDIQYF. The CDR3 nucleotides are TGTGCCAGCAGCTTAGGGGACAGGGGAGACATTCAGTACTTC.

This rearrangement joins TRBV6-5 to TRBJ2-6; tentative D call: TRBD2 (5 bases). The germline V and J ends were trimmed by 8 bases and 1 base, with 12 bases remaining between them. This CDR3 has 15 residues. Germline assignment: CDR1 MNHEY and CDR2 SVGAGI. The CDR3 here is CASRRVGSGANVLTF. CDR3 sequence (DNA): TGTGCCAGCCGGCGGGTAGGGTCTGGGGCCAACGTCCTGACTTTC.

V usage is TRBV19 and J usage is TRBJ1-5; D might be TRBD1 (5 bases). The CDR3 extends over 18 amino acids. V lost 6 bases, J lost 0 bases, and 21 bases lay in between. CDR1 LNHDA and CDR2 SQIVND come from the germline V gene (reference sequence). In nucleotides, the CDR3 is TGTGCCAGTAGAGAACTAGACCGGGGGGTATATAGCAATCAGCCCCAGCATTTT. Encoded protein: CASRELDRGVYSNQPQHF.

The gene calls are TRBV28 and TRBJ1-2; weak D call: TRBD1 (5 bases). With 6 bases removed from V and 4 bases from J, the gap between germline ends came to 9 bases. The CDR3 runs to 12 residues. Germline CDR1 MDHEN, CDR2 SYDVKM. The CDR3 DNA follows: TGTGCCAGCAGCCAGGGTGGCTATGGCTACACCTTC. It codes for CASSQGGYGYTF.

This chain connects TRBV5-4 to TRBJ2-2; D may match TRBD1 or TRBD2 (6 bases each). CDR1 and CDR2 (germline): SGHNT, YYREEE (reference sequence). CDR3 length: 17 amino acids. V was trimmed by 1 base and J by 1 base, leaving 14 bases between them. The CDR3 loop reads CASSLRGDSLNTGELFF. The DNA for the CDR3 is TGTGCCAGCAGCTTGAGGGGGGACTCACTGAACACCGGGGAGCTGTTTTTT.

The chain carries TRBV5-5 and TRBJ2-2; 7 positions match TRBD1. The CDR3 has 17 amino acids. Losses at the gene ends were 1 base for V and 8 bases for J; bases not matched to a gene: 14. Germline loops: CDR1 SGHKS, CDR2 YYEKEE (reference sequence). The CDR3: CASSLSTGVWLMGELFF. CDR3 nucleotides: TGTGCCAGCAGCTTGAGTACAGGGGTCTGGTTGATGGGGGAGCTGTTTTTT.

In this sample, this clone is medium-sized (0.01 to 0.1%). V and J are TRBV7-2 and TRBJ2-5; possibly TRBD2 for D (7 bases). V was clipped by 5 bases and J by 5 bases, with 15 bases between them. Germline assignment: CDR1 SGHTA and CDR2 FQGNSA. The CDR3 runs 14 residues. CDR3: CASSGGGGMETQYF. Written as DNA, the CDR3 is TGTGCCAGCAGCGGAGGCGGGGGCATGGAGACCCAGTACTTC.

The chain recombines TRBV5-1 with TRBJ1-1, with a weak D call TRBD1 (6 bases). Germline V CDR1 and CDR2: SGHRS, YFSETQ. Trimming left V 0 bases short and J 3 bases short, with 12 bases between. This CDR3 comprises 15 residues. The CDR3 spells CASSLVGGGDTEAFF. DNA for the CDR3: TGCGCCAGCAGCTTGGTCGGAGGGGGTGACACTGAAGCTTTCTTT.

This clone was detected only once. The V and J genes are TRBV18 and TRBJ1-5; D might be TRBD1 (5 bases). The CDR3 sequence is 16 residues long. CDR1 is KGHSH, CDR2 LQKENI, per germline. The V end was cut by 4 bases, the J end by 6 bases, with 19 bases between. The CDR3 DNA reads TGTGCCAGCTCACTCGAAGGCGGGACGGTTGGTCAGCCCCAGCATTTT. Translated, it gives CASSLEGGTVGQPQHF.

This clone was detected once. J is TRBJ2-1 and V is TRBV9, with 9 bases aligning to TRBD2. Per germline, CDR1 SGDLS and CDR2 YYNGEE. The CDR3 loop spans 15 amino acids. The J segment lost 2 bases and the V segment lost 2 bases, leaving 2 bases of the junction unmatched. The CDR3 coding sequence is TGTGCCAGCAGCGTTAGCGGGAGTCCCTACAATGAGCAGTTCTTC. Its translation is CASSVSGSPYNEQFF. Variable domain in full (rest from reference TRBV9 and TRBJ2-1): DSGVTQTPKHLITATGQRVTLRCSPRSGDLSVYWYQQSLDQGLQFLIQYYNGEERAKGNILERFSAQQFPDLHSELNLSSLELGDSALYFCASSVSGSPYNEQFFGPGTRLTVL.

The CDR3 DNA sequence: TGTGCCAGCTCACCGCAGGGCGGGGAGACCCAGTACTTC. It specifies CASSPQGGETQYF. The rearrangement uses TRBV18 and TRBJ2-5; D possibly uses TRBD1 or TRBD2 (5 bases each). The V gene lost 3 bases and the J gene lost 5 bases, with 10 bases spanning the gap. Germline loops: CDR1 KGHSH, CDR2 LQKENI. The length of the CDR3 is 13 residues.

This rearrangement joins TRBV6-5 to TRBJ1-1, with 8 nucleotides matching TRBD1. The CDR3 spans 14 residues. J lost 1 base, V lost 5 bases, and 3 bases had no gene match. Germline lookup yields CDR1 MNHEY and CDR2 SVGAGI. CDR3: CASSHRGSNTEAFF. CDR3 in DNA: TGTGCCAGCAGTCACAGGGGGTCGAACACTGAAGCTTTCTTT.

The V gene is TRBV19, the J gene TRBJ1-4, with a possible D match to TRBD1 (6 bases). The CDR3 has 16 amino acids. V lost 3 bases and J lost 0, with 11 bases in between. Germline V gene data show CDR1 as LNHDA and CDR2 as SQIVND (reference sequence). The CDR3, as DNA: TGTGCCAGTAGTATCAGGGGCAGCGCAACTAATGAAAAACTGTTTTTT. As protein: CASSIRGSATNEKLFF.

V gene TRBV28 combines with J gene TRBJ2-5; D possibly matches TRBD1 or TRBD2 (5 bases each). The germline CDR1 and CDR2 sequences are MDHEN and SYDVKM. V was pared by 2 bases and J by 5 bases, with 15 bases between. The CDR3 runs 15 residues. The CDR3, as DNA: TGTGCCAGCAGTTTAGGGCCCGGGACGAGGGAGACCCAGTACTTC. Amino acid sequence: CASSLGPGTRETQYF.

This rearrangement joins TRBV12-1 to TRBJ2-1; TRBD2, the D gene given by the table, was not confirmed from the DNA. TRBV12-1 is marked as a pseudogene. This CDR3 comprises 18 residues. CDR3 DNA sequence: TGTGCCAGCAGCCCCGGACTAGCGGGGGCCCAAAGCTACAATGAGCAGTTCTTC. Protein: CASSPGLAGAQSYNEQFF.

This chain links TRBV4-3 with TRBJ1-1; 7 bases agree with TRBD1. The CDR3 is 15 residues long. With 0 bases clipped from V and 0 bases from J, the junction kept 1 base outside the gene matches. Germline CDR1 is LGHNA and CDR2 is YSLEER. CDR3 nucleotide sequence: TGCGCCAGCAGCCAAGAAGACAGGGTGAACACTGAAGCTTTCTTT. The encoded protein is CASSQEDRVNTEAFF.

The chain couples TRBV28 to TRBJ1-3; 8 bases agree with TRBD1. V lost 8 bases, J lost 2 bases, and 11 bases stayed unmatched. Germline V CDR1 and CDR2: MDHEN, SYDVKM. The CDR3 is made up of 16 amino acids. The CDR3 region has the DNA TGTGCCAGCGGGTACTTTGGACAGGGAGCTGGAAACACCATATATTTT. It is translated as CASGYFGQGAGNTIYF.

V and J are TRBV5-6 and TRBJ2-1; 7 nucleotides line up with TRBD1. J lost 3 bases, V lost 1 base, and 13 bases had no gene match. This CDR3 comprises 18 residues. In germline, CDR1 is SGHDT, CDR2 YYEEEE. Here the CDR3 DNA reads TGTGCCAGCAGCTTGCGGGACAGACCCCGACGCCACTACAATGAGCAGTTCTTC. Residues: CASSLRDRPRRHYNEQFF.